Sequencing of this TCR beta chain was carried out in a study of technical replicates of blood from a handful of donors. CDR1 is SGHDT and CDR2 is YYEEEE in the germline V gene. After removal of 4 bases from V and 10 bases from J, the junction contained 8 bases not matched to a gene. This CDR3 comprises 14 residues. Some clones are missing from TCRdb's copy, which holds only in-frame ones; the method was immunoSEQ multiplex PCR. The sample includes just over 80,000 clones, approximately 94% seen only once; the top ten take 0.38%. Sequenced input: T cells isolated from PBMCs. The chain couples TRBV5-6 to TRBJ1-1; 12 nucleotides line up with TRBD1. The clonotype was recovered from a human donor in good health. Written as DNA, the CDR3 is TGTGCCAGCAGCGTCCCGGGACAGGGGGCGCGAGCTTTCTTT. Translated: CASSVPGQGARAFF.